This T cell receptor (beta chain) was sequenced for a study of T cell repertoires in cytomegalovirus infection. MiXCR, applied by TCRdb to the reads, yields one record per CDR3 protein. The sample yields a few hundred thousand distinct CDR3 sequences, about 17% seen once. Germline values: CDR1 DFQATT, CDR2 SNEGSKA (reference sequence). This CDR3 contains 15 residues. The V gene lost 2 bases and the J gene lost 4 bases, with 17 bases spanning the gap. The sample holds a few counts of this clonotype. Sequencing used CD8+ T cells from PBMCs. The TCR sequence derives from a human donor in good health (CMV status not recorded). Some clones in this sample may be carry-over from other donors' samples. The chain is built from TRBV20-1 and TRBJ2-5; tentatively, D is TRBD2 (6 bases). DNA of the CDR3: TGCAGTGCTAGACAGAAGGAGGGGATGAGAGAGACCCAGTACTTC. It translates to CSARQKEGMRETQYF.